These 28 T cell receptor beta chains came from one sample sequenced in a study of siplizumab effects on memory and regulatory T cells. No cognate antigen is known for these TCRs. Profiled with immunoSEQ multiplex PCR; TCRdb holds only in-frame clones, not every one. This table has around 20,000 clones, 35% to 55% appearing once. Cocultured for roughly 6 days at 37°C were the mixed lymphocyte reaction cells. Material: CFSE-low (dividing) CD4+ T cells sorted from an allogeneic mixed lymphocyte reaction. These receptors originate from a human donor in good health; the cells came from an allogeneic mixed lymphocyte reaction.

The V and J genes are TRBV5-1 and TRBJ2-2, with TRBD2 as a possible D gene (5 bases). Trimming shortened V by 4 bases and J by 10 bases, and 20 bases separated the two germline ends. This CDR3 region has 15 residues. CDR1 and CDR2 (germline): SGHRS, YFSETQ. In DNA, the CDR3 is TGCGCCAGCAGCCAAAGTATACCTCTTAGCGAGGAGCTGTTTTTT. Its protein is CASSQSIPLSEELFF.

The chain combines TRBV7-2 with TRBJ2-7, with TRBD1 identical over 8 bases. V gave up 3 bases and J gave up 3 bases; unmatched junction bases: 10. The germline CDR1 and CDR2 sequences are SGHTA and FQGNSA. The length of the CDR3 is 16 residues. The CDR3 region is CASSLGRTGLVYEQYF. The DNA for the CDR3 is TGTGCCAGCAGCTTGGGGCGGACAGGGCTTGTCTACGAGCAGTACTTC.

This clone was seen a few times. The chain employs TRBV10-3 and TRBJ2-1; D perhaps matches TRBD1 (6 bases). Trimming cost V 1 base and J 3 bases, with 10 bases left between them. The CDR3 contains 15 residues. Germline V gene lookup returns CDR1 ENHRY and CDR2 SYGVKD. CDR3 protein: CAISEYETGYNEQFF. The DNA of the CDR3 is TGTGCCATCAGTGAGTATGAGACAGGCTACAATGAGCAGTTCTTC.

The chain joins TRBV12-5 to TRBJ2-7, with D possibly being TRBD2 (6 bases). This CDR3 has 13 residues. Germline CDR1 and CDR2: LGHNT and FRNRAP. Trimming cost V 6 bases and J 7 bases, with 16 bases left between them. The DNA of the CDR3 is TGTGCTAGTGGGGAGGGCTCCCTCTGGGAGCAGTACTTC. Translation: CASGEGSLWEQYF.

A few counts support this clone. This rearrangement joins TRBV11-2 to TRBJ2-4; 9 bases agree with TRBD1. The germline V gene encodes CDR1 SGHAT and CDR2 FQNNGV. V lost 5 bases, J lost 10 bases, and 6 bases stayed unmatched. The CDR3 spans 13 residues. CDR3 residues: CASSRDRDDIQYF. CDR3 nucleotides: TGTGCCAGCAGCAGGGACAGGGACGATATTCAGTACTTC.

Within the sample, this clone is medium-sized (0.01 to 0.1%). The J gene is TRBJ2-1, the V gene TRBV2; 13 nucleotides agree with TRBD2. V was pared by 9 bases and J by 7 bases, with 6 bases of the junction left unmatched. CDR1 and CDR2 (germline): SNHLY, FYNNEI. The CDR3 is made up of 14 amino acids. The CDR3 DNA reads as TGTGCCAGTCAAGGGACTAGCGGGGTTAATGAGCAGTTCTTC. Its translation: CASQGTSGVNEQFF.

The chain is built from TRBV7-2 and TRBJ1-1; D unclear. The CDR3 contains 14 residues. The germline V and J ends were trimmed by 5 bases and 1 base, with 11 bases remaining between them. Looked up from germline, CDR1 is SGHTA and CDR2 is FQGNSA. The CDR3 is CASSPRQGNTEAFF. CDR3 bases: TGTGCCAGCAGCCCCCGACAAGGGAACACTGAAGCTTTCTTT.

A word on this clone: Compared with germline, one end of the junction differs, possibly owing to a read error. Other DNA sequences of this sample code for an identical CDR3. The rearrangement uses TRBV4-3 and TRBJ1-6, with D unresolved. The CDR3 is 13 amino acids. The germline V gene has CDR1 LGHNA and CDR2 YSLEER. The CDR3 sequence is CASSQEWNSPLHF. The CDR3 coding sequence is TGCGCCAGCAGCCAAGAATGGAATTCACCCCTCCATTTT.

The rearrangement links TRBV4-2 to TRBJ2-7; the D is unclear. Germline loops: CDR1 LGHNA, CDR2 YNFKEQ. The CDR3 extends over 16 amino acids. V was trimmed by 0 bases and J by 3 bases, leaving 15 bases between them. The CDR3 DNA is TGTGCCAGCAGCCAAGAGGGTTCCGCCCCGATCTACGAGCAGTACTTC. Amino acids: CASSQEGSAPIYEQYF.

There are a few counts of this clone. The chain recombines TRBV11-2 with TRBJ1-1, with 8 nucleotides matching TRBD1. Germline CDR1 reads SGHAT; CDR2 reads FQNNGV. This CDR3 contains 14 residues. J lost 4 bases, V lost 5 bases, and 6 bases had no gene match. CDR3 sequence reads: CASSQGASGTEAFF. CDR3 coding DNA: TGTGCCAGCAGCCAGGGGGCCTCCGGCACTGAAGCTTTCTTT. Filled out from reference TRBV11-2 and TRBJ1-1, the complete variable domain reads EAGVAQSPRYKIIEKRQSVAFWCNPISGHATLYWYQQILGQGPKLLIQFQNNGVVDDSQLPKDRFSAERLKGVDSTLKIQPAKLEDSAVYLCASSQGASGTEAFFGQGTRLTVV.

V usage is TRBV19 and J usage is TRBJ1-1, with a tentative D call TRBD1 (5 bases). V lost 8 bases and J lost 7, with 20 bases in between. There are 14 residues in the CDR3. CDR1 is LNHDA, CDR2 SQIVND, per germline (reference sequence). The CDR3 is CASFRVDLVGEAFF. CDR3 nucleotides: TGTGCCAGTTTCAGGGTTGATTTAGTGGGTGAAGCTTTCTTT.

The rearrangement links TRBV6-6 to TRBJ2-1; perhaps TRBD2 as D (5 bases). This CDR3 comprises 15 residues. Between the trimmed V and J ends, which lost 0 bases and 8 bases, there was a span of 14 bases. The germline gives CDR1 MNHNY, CDR2 SVGAGI (reference sequence). This CDR3 is CASSYSALVAHEQFF. CDR3 in DNA: TGTGCCAGCAGTTACTCAGCACTAGTGGCGCATGAGCAGTTCTTC.

In this sample, this clone turned up a few times. The rearrangement uses TRBV18 and TRBJ2-3; 7 nucleotides match TRBD1. Losses at the gene ends were 1 base for V and 5 bases for J; bases not matched to a gene: 6. The germline V gene encodes CDR1 KGHSH and CDR2 LQKENI. The CDR3 sequence is 15 residues long. As DNA, the CDR3 is TGTGCCAGCTCACCACGACAGGGACGAGAAGATACGCAGTATTTT. It yields the protein CASSPRQGREDTQYF.

The V and J genes are TRBV5-1 and TRBJ2-7, with 7 bases identical to TRBD1. Trimming took 4 bases from V and 0 from J; bases not matched to a gene: 10. The CDR3 spans 16 residues. Germline-derived CDR1 and CDR2 are SGHRS and YFSETQ. The CDR3 region has the DNA TGCGCCAGCAGCCCTAGGACCGGGACAGTCTCCTACGAGCAGTACTTC. As protein: CASSPRTGTVSYEQYF.

The rearrangement joins TRBV6-6 to TRBJ1-2; a possible D gene is TRBD1 (5 bases). The germline CDR1 and CDR2 sequences are MNHNY and SVGAGI (reference sequence). Between the trimmed V and J ends, which lost 2 bases and 2 bases, there was a span of 12 bases. The CDR3 runs 15 residues. Written as DNA, the CDR3 is TGTGCCAGCAGTTACGTAGCGCAGGGCAACTATGGCTACACCTTC. Translated: CASSYVAQGNYGYTF.

The chain employs TRBV27 and TRBJ2-7; maybe TRBD1 (5 bases). CDR3 length: 14 residues. The germline gives CDR1 MNHEY, CDR2 SMNVEV (reference sequence). V lost 2 bases to trimming and J lost 0 bases, with 8 bases between them. The CDR3 sequence is CASSLHRNSYEQYF. The CDR3 DNA is TGTGCCAGCAGTTTACACAGGAACTCCTACGAGCAGTACTTC.

The gene calls are TRBV5-1 and TRBJ2-5; the match to TRBD2 covers 11 bases. Germline trimming cut 3 bases from V and 2 bases from J; bases unmatched to any gene: 9. The CDR3 totals 17 residues. Per the germline V gene, CDR1 is SGHRS and CDR2 is YFSETQ. The CDR3: CASSSDQWTSGQETQYF. As DNA, the CDR3 is TGCGCCAGCAGCTCGGACCAATGGACTAGCGGGCAAGAGACCCAGTACTTC. The whole variable domain, filled in from reference TRBV5-1 and TRBJ2-5, reads KAGVTQTPRYLIKTRGQQVTLSCSPISGHRSVSWYQQTPGQGLQFLFEYFSETQRNKGNFPGRFSGRQFSNSRSEMNVSTLELGDSALYLCASSSDQWTSGQETQYFGPGTRLLVL.

On this clone itself: One end of the junction is discordant with germline, which a read error may explain. The sample contains more than one DNA sequence encoding this CDR3. The chain employs TRBV18 and TRBJ1-2; tentatively, D is TRBD1 (6 bases). The length of the CDR3 is 14 residues. Per the germline V gene, CDR1 is KGHSH and CDR2 is LQKENI. The CDR3 nucleotides are TGTGCCAGCTCCCCGGGGGCGGGGAACTATGGTTACACCTTC. Encoded protein: CASSPGAGNYGYTF. Supplemented by reference TRBV18 and TRBJ1-2, the full variable domain reads NAGVMQNPRHLVRRRGQEARLRCSPMKGHSHVYWYRQLPEEGLKFMVYLQKENIIDESGMPKERFSAEFPKEGPSILRIQQVVRGDSAAYFCASSPGAGNYGYTFGSGTRLTVV.

The V call is TRBV7-2, the J call TRBJ2-5; D not resolved. V lost 3 bases, J lost 5 bases, and 7 bases lay in between. In germline, CDR1 is SGHTA, CDR2 FQGNSA. CDR3 length equals 12 residues. The CDR3 is CASSLAFETQYF. CDR3 bases: TGTGCCAGCAGCTTGGCGTTTGAGACCCAGTACTTC.

The chain joins TRBV19 to TRBJ1-1, with TRBD1 identical over 9 bases. With 6 bases clipped from V and 5 bases from J, the junction kept 4 bases outside the gene matches. Germline loops: CDR1 LNHDA, CDR2 SQIVND (reference sequence). The CDR3 consists of 13 residues. CDR3 bases: TGTGCCAGTAGGGATGACAGGGGGACTGAAGCTTTCTTT. Translated: CASRDDRGTEAFF.

The CDR3 loop is CASSLNAGGVADTQYF. CDR3 DNA: TGTGCCAGCAGCTTAAATGCCGGGGGGGTGGCAGATACGCAGTATTTT. The J gene is TRBJ2-3, the V gene TRBV11-3, with TRBD2 matching over 8 bases. Trimming removed 2 bases from V and 4 bases from J; junction bases left unmatched: 8. Germline lookup yields CDR1 SGHNT and CDR2 YENEEA. The CDR3 covers 16 residues.

J is TRBJ1-1 and V is TRBV19; perhaps TRBD1 as D (5 bases). The V end was cut by 4 bases, the J end by 3 bases, with 12 bases between. This CDR3 region has 14 residues. In germline, CDR1 is LNHDA, CDR2 SQIVND (reference sequence). The CDR3 here is CASSTGQAHTEAFF. The CDR3 DNA reads TGTGCCAGTAGTACCGGACAAGCGCACACTGAAGCTTTCTTT.

The V call is TRBV5-1, the J call TRBJ1-4, with 7 bases fitting TRBD1. The ends lost 1 base at V and 7 bases at J; junction bases unmatched: 13. The CDR3 is 17 amino acids. Germline V gene lookup returns CDR1 SGHRS and CDR2 YFSETQ. The CDR3 here is CASSLNGQVGWGEKLFF. CDR3 in DNA: TGCGCCAGCAGCTTGAACGGACAGGTGGGCTGGGGTGAAAAACTGTTTTTT. Combining the CDR3 with reference TRBV5-1 and TRBJ1-4 gives the whole variable domain KAGVTQTPRYLIKTRGQQVTLSCSPISGHRSVSWYQQTPGQGLQFLFEYFSETQRNKGNFPGRFSGRQFSNSRSEMNVSTLELGDSALYLCASSLNGQVGWGEKLFFGSGTQLSVL.

The chain has TRBV27 and TRBJ2-7; D is unclear. V was pared by 1 base and J by 3 bases, with 10 bases between. The CDR3 length is 14 residues. Germline CDR1 MNHEY, CDR2 SMNVEV (reference sequence). The CDR3 coding sequence is TGTGCCAGCAGTTTATTCCCAGATTTCTACGAGCAGTACTTC. Its translation: CASSLFPDFYEQYF.

The sample holds a few counts of this clone. The gene calls are TRBV25-1 and TRBJ2-3; D gene uncertain. Germline V gene data show CDR1 as MGHDK and CDR2 as SYGVNS. Trimming removed 1 base from V and 5 bases from J, with 13 bases in between. The CDR3 spans 15 residues. The chain's CDR3 is CASSESAAPGDTQYF. CDR3 coding DNA: TGTGCCAGCAGTGAATCCGCTGCTCCAGGAGATACGCAGTATTTT.

This chain uses TRBV11-2 with TRBJ2-7, with D perhaps being TRBD1 or TRBD2 (6 bases each). The germline V and J ends were trimmed by 6 bases and 5 bases, with 20 bases remaining between them. The CDR3 is 15 amino acids. CDR1 is SGHAT, CDR2 FQNNGV, per germline. CDR3 in DNA: TGTGCCAGCAGTTCTGTGGTGGAGGGGGTCCACGAGCAGTACTTC. This codes for CASSSVVEGVHEQYF.

This chain joins TRBV7-3 and TRBJ2-2; D uncertain. CDR3 length equals 14 residues. V lost 5 bases to trimming and J lost 4 bases, with 11 bases between them. The germline gives CDR1 SGHTA, CDR2 FQGTGA. In nucleotides, the CDR3 is TGTGCCAGCAGCCCCCAGGTAGTCACCGGGGAGCTGTTTTTT. This gives the protein CASSPQVVTGELFF.

The genes are TRBV7-2 and TRBJ2-7; TRBD2 aligns across 15 bases. V lost 6 bases to trimming and J lost 2 bases; unmatched junction nucleotides: 5. The CDR3 length is 16 residues. CDR1 is SGHTA and CDR2 is FQGNSA in the germline V gene. This chain's CDR3 is CASSSGLAGGAYEQYF. CDR3 DNA sequence: TGTGCCAGCAGTTCAGGACTAGCGGGGGGGGCCTACGAGCAGTACTTC.